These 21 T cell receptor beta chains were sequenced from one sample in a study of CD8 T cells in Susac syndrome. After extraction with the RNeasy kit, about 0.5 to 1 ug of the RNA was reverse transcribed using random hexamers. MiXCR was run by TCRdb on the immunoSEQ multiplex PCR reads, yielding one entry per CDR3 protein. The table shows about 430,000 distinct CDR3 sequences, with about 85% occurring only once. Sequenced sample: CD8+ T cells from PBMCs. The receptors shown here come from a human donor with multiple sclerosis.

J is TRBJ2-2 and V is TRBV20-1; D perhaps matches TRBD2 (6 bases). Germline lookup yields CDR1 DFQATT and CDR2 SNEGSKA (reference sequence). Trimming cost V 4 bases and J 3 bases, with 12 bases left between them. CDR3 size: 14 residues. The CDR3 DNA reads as TGCAGTGCTACCCGGGAGTTTGACACCGGGGAGCTGTTTTTT. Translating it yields CSATREFDTGELFF.

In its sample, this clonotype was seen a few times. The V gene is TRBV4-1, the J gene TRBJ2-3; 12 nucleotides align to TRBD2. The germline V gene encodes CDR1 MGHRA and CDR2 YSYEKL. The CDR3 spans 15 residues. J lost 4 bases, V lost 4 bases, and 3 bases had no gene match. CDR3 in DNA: TGCGCCAGCAGCCGGACTAGCGGGGTCGCAGATACGCAGTATTTT. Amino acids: CASSRTSGVADTQYF.

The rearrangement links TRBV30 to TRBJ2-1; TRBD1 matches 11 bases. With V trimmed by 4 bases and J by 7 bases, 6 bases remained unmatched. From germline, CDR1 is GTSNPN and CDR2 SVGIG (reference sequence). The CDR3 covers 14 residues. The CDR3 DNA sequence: TGTGCCTGGATGGACAGGGGGCTTTTGAATGAGCAGTTCTTC. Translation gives CAWMDRGLLNEQFF.

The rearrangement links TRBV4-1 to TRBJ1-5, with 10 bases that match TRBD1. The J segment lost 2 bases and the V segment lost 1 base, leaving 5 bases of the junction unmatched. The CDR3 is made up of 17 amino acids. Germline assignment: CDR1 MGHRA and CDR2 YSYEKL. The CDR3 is CASSQGPGTGGNQPQHF. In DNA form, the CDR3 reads TGCGCCAGCAGCCAAGGCCCCGGGACAGGGGGCAATCAGCCCCAGCATTTT.

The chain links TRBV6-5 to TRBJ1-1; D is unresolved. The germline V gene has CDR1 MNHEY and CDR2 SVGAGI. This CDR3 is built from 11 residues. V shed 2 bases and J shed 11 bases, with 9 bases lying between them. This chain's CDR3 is CASSYREEAFF. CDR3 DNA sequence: TGTGCCAGCAGTTACAGGGAAGAGGCTTTCTTT.

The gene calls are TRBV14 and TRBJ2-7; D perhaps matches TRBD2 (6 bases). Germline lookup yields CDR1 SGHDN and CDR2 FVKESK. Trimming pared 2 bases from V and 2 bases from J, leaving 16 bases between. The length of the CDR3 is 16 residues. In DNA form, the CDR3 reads TGTGCCAGCAGCCAACTTACCGAGGCGGGAACCTACGAGCAGTACTTC. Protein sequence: CASSQLTEAGTYEQYF.

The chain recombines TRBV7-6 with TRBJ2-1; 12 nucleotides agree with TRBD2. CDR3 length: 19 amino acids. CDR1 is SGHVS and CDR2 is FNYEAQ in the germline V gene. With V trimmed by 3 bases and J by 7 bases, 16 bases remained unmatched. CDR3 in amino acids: CASSFQASGRAYIGNEQFF. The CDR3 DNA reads TGTGCCAGCAGCTTTCAGGCTAGCGGGAGGGCCTACATTGGAAATGAGCAGTTCTTC.

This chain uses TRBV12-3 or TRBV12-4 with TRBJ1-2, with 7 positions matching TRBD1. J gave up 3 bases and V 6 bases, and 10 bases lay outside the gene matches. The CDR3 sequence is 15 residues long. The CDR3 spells CASSSLNTGDYGYTF. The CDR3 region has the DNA TGTGCCAGCAGCTCACTAAACACAGGGGACTATGGCTACACCTTC.

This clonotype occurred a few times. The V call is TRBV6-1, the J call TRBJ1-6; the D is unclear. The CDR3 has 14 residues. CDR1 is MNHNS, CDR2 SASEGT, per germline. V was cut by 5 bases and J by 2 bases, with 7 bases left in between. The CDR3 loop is CASSTDAYNSPLHF. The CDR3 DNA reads TGTGCCAGCAGTACAGACGCCTATAATTCACCCCTCCACTTT.

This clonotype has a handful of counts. CDR3 sequence (DNA): TGTGCCAGCAGTTACTCCGCAGGGTGGCAGCCCCAGCATTTT. Its translation: CASSYSAGWQPQHF. The J gene is TRBJ1-5, the V gene TRBV6-2 or TRBV6-3; D is perhaps TRBD1 (5 bases). Deletions cut 0 bases from V and 7 bases from J, with 10 bases between. Germline loops: CDR1 MNHEY, CDR2 SVGEGT. The CDR3 sequence is 14 residues long.

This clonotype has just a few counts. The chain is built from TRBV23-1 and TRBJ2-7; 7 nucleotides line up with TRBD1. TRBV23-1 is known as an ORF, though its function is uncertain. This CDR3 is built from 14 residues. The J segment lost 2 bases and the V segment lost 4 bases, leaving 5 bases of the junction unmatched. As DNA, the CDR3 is TGCGCCAGCAGTCCCGGACAGGACCCCTACGAGCAGTACTTC. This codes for CASSPGQDPYEQYF.

The CDR3 loop reads CASSFKGPATEAFF. The CDR3 bases are TGTGCCAGCAGTTTTAAAGGGCCGGCCACTGAAGCTTTCTTT. The chain employs TRBV12-3 or TRBV12-4 and TRBJ1-1; D is ambiguous. The CDR3 covers 14 residues. V was cut by 3 bases and J by 4 bases, with 12 bases left in between.

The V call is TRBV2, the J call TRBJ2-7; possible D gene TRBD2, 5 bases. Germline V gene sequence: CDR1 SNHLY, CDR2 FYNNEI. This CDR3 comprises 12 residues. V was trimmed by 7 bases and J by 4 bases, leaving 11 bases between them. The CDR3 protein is CASIGMFYEQYF. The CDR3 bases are TGTGCCAGCATCGGGATGTTTTACGAGCAGTACTTC.

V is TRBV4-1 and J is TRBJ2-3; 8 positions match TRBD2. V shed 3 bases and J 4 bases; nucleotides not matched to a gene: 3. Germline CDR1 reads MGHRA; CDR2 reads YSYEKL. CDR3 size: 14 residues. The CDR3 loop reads CASSQLAGADTQYF. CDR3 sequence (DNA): TGCGCCAGCAGCCAGCTAGCGGGCGCAGATACGCAGTATTTT.

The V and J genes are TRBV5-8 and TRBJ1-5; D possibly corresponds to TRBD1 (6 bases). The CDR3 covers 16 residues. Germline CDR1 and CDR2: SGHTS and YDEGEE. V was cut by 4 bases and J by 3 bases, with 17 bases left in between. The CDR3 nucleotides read TGTGCCAGCAGCCAACAGGGTTGGGGGGCCAATCAGCCCCAGCATTTT. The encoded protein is CASSQQGWGANQPQHF.

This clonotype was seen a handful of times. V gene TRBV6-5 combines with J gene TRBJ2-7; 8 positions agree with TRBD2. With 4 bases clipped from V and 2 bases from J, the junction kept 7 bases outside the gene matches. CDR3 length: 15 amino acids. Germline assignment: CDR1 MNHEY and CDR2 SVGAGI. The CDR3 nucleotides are TGTGCCAGCAGTTTGACGACTAGCGATACCTACGAGCAGTACTTC. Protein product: CASSLTTSDTYEQYF.

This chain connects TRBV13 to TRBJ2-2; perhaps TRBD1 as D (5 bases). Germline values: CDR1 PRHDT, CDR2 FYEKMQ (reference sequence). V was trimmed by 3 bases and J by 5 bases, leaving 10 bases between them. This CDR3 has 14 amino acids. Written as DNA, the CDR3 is TGTGCCAGCAGCTTGGGCAGGGTGACCGGGGAGCTGTTTTTT. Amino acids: CASSLGRVTGELFF.

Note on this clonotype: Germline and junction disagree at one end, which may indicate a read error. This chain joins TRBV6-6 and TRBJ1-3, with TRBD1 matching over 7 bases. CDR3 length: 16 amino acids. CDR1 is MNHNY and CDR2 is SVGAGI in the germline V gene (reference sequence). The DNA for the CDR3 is TGCGCCAGCAGCTCCGACAGGGTGGATGCTGGAAACGCCATATATTTT. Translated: CASSSDRVDAGNAIYF.

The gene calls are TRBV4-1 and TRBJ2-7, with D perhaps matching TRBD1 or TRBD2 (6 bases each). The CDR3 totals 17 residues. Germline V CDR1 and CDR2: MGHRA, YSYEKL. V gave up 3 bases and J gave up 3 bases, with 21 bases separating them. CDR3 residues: CASSQEGQAEGDYEQYF. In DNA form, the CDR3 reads TGCGCCAGCAGCCAGGAGGGACAAGCCGAGGGGGACTACGAGCAGTACTTC.

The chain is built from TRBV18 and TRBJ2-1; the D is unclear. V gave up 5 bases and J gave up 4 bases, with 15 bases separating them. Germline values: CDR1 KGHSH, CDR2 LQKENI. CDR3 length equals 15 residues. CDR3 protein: CASSALRVEYNEQFF. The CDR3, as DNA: TGTGCCAGCTCAGCCTTACGGGTGGAGTACAATGAGCAGTTCTTC.

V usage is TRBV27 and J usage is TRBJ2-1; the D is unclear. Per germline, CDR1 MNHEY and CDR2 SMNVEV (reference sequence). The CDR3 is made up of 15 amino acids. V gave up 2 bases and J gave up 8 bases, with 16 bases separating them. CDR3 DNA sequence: TGTGCCAGCAGTTTAAGGGCCCCTGTGGGTCATGAGCAGTTCTTC. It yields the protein CASSLRAPVGHEQFF.